A single sample gave rise to the 16 T cell receptor beta chains below, sequenced in a study of CD8 T cells in Susac syndrome. RNA was extracted with the RNeasy kit, and a quantity of roughly 0.45 to 1 ug was reverse transcribed using random hexamers. TCRdb re-derived calls from the immunoSEQ multiplex PCR reads in MiXCR, one entry per CDR3 protein. Of fewer than 150,000 distinct CDR3 sequences in the sample, 85% to 95% were seen once. Sequenced sample: CD4+ T cells from PBMCs. Receptors were obtained from a human donor with multiple sclerosis.

CDR3 in amino acids: CASSGRDRGPTNTGELFF. CDR3 nucleotides: TGTGCCAGCAGCGGCCGGGACAGGGGGCCGACGAACACCGGGGAGCTGTTTTTT. This rearrangement joins TRBV9 to TRBJ2-2; 12 bases match TRBD1. The junction had 6 bases not matched to a gene; V was cut back by 3 bases and J by 0 bases. This CDR3 has 18 amino acids. Germline V gene lookup returns CDR1 SGDLS and CDR2 YYNGEE.

The chain carries TRBV9 and TRBJ1-2; tentatively, D is TRBD1 (6 bases). The germline CDR1 and CDR2 sequences are SGDLS and YYNGEE. V lost 4 bases and J lost 12, with 19 bases in between. CDR3 length: 13 residues. CDR3 DNA sequence: TGTGCCAGCAGCCTCCAGGAGGGGGAAGCTAACACCTTC. Translation gives CASSLQEGEANTF.

The rearrangement uses TRBV28 and TRBJ2-7; D unclear. The CDR3 loop spans 12 amino acids. Germline CDR1 MDHEN, CDR2 SYDVKM. V was pared by 3 bases and J by 1 base, with 4 bases between. The CDR3 sequence: CASSLLSYEQYF. For the CDR3, the DNA is TGTGCCAGCAGTTTGTTATCCTACGAGCAGTACTTC.

This clonotype was observed a single time. The rearrangement links TRBV7-6 to TRBJ2-5, with 8 bases aligning to TRBD1. Germline loops: CDR1 SGHVS, CDR2 FNYEAQ. Germline trimming cut 5 bases from V and 5 bases from J; bases unmatched to any gene: 7. The CDR3 runs to 14 residues. CDR3 in amino acids: CASSRRTGYETQYF. The DNA for the CDR3 is TGTGCCAGCAGCCGGAGGACAGGGTACGAGACCCAGTACTTC.

The chain joins TRBV29-1 to TRBJ1-4; D may be TRBD1 (6 bases). Germline V gene sequence: CDR1 SQVTM, CDR2 ANQGSEA. This CDR3 has 14 residues. Trimming took 7 bases from V and 2 from J, leaving 14 bases between them. CDR3 residues: CSASRGATNEKLFF. Written as DNA, the CDR3 is TGCAGCGCCAGTAGGGGGGCGACTAATGAAAAACTGTTTTTT.

The rearrangement links TRBV5-1 to TRBJ2-5; D call uncertain. CDR1 SGHRS and CDR2 YFSETQ come from the germline V gene. This CDR3 spans 14 amino acids. The V gene lost 3 bases and the J gene lost 0 bases, with 9 bases spanning the gap. This CDR3 is CASSSDGYQETQYF. In DNA, the CDR3 is TGCGCCAGCAGCTCCGACGGGTACCAAGAGACCCAGTACTTC.

V and J are TRBV19 and TRBJ2-3; D uncertain. Germline-derived CDR1 and CDR2 are LNHDA and SQIVND (reference sequence). The CDR3 has 11 residues. Trimming shortened V by 3 bases and J by 2 bases, and 0 bases separated the two germline ends. Here the CDR3 DNA reads TGTGCCAGTAGTATCACAGATACGCAGTATTTT. It specifies CASSITDTQYF.

V usage is TRBV27 and J usage is TRBJ2-2; the D gene could be TRBD1 or TRBD2 (5 bases each). Germline values: CDR1 MNHEY, CDR2 SMNVEV (reference sequence). Trimming took 6 bases from V and 4 from J, leaving 9 bases between them. This CDR3 is 13 amino acids long. The CDR3 spells CASRRDGTGELFF. The CDR3 DNA is TGTGCCAGCAGGAGGGACGGCACCGGGGAGCTGTTTTTT.

The V and J genes are TRBV2 and TRBJ2-1; TRBD2 aligns across 14 bases. The V segment lost 7 bases and the J segment 9 bases; nucleotides outside the gene matches: 8. This CDR3 spans 15 amino acids. Germline V gives CDR1 SNHLY, CDR2 FYNNEI. This CDR3 is CASTLTSGGAGEQFF. The CDR3 bases are TGTGCCAGCACCTTGACTAGCGGGGGGGCCGGTGAGCAGTTCTTC. The variable domain in full, with the rest retrieved from reference TRBV2 and TRBJ2-1, is EPEVTQTPSHQVTQMGQEVILRCVPISNHLYFYWYRQILGQKVEFLVSFYNNEISEKSEIFDDQFSVERPDGSNFTLKIRSTKLEDSAMYFCASTLTSGGAGEQFFGPGTRLTVL.

The genes are TRBV15 and TRBJ2-3, with 8 bases identical to TRBD2. The length of the CDR3 is 14 residues. The V segment lost 7 bases and the J segment 6 bases; nucleotides outside the gene matches: 9. Germline CDR1 LNHNV, CDR2 YYDKDF (reference sequence). CDR3 nucleotide sequence: TGTGCCACCATGATGGGCGGGGGGATGGATACGCAGTATTTT. Protein sequence: CATMMGGGMDTQYF.

CDR3 region: CASSEPPGGWNQPQHF. CDR3 sequence (DNA): TGTGCCAGCAGTGAACCCCCAGGCGGCTGGAATCAGCCCCAGCATTTT. V is TRBV2 and J is TRBJ1-5; no definite D call. There are 16 residues in the CDR3. CDR1 is SNHLY and CDR2 is FYNNEI in the germline V gene. V was pared by 2 bases and J by 4 bases, with 15 bases between.

The rearrangement links TRBV4-1 to TRBJ2-7; D not certain. The V gene lost 0 bases and the J gene lost 6 bases, with 9 bases spanning the gap. The CDR3 consists of 13 residues. Germline V lookup: CDR1 MGHRA, CDR2 YSYEKL. CDR3 protein: CASSQDNPGEQYF. In DNA, the CDR3 is TGCGCCAGCAGCCAAGATAATCCAGGCGAGCAGTACTTC.

V and J are TRBV23-1 and TRBJ1-5; weak D call: TRBD1 (5 bases). TRBV23-1 has ORF status, its function being uncertain. This CDR3 contains 10 residues. V was cut by 10 bases and J by 14 bases, with 15 bases left in between. DNA for the CDR3: TGCGCCAACCCGGGCCGGGGCGAGCATTTT. It yields the protein CANPGRGEHF.

V usage is TRBV29-1 and J usage is TRBJ2-3, with TRBD1 matching 7 bases. Germline lookup yields CDR1 SQVTM and CDR2 ANQGSEA. V was pared by 6 bases and J by 4 bases, with 1 base of the junction left unmatched. The CDR3 contains 11 residues. The CDR3 DNA follows: TGCAGCGTCCAGGGGGCAGATACGCAGTATTTT. It is translated as CSVQGADTQYF.

The V gene is TRBV6-6, the J gene TRBJ1-2; no definite D call. This CDR3 has 13 residues. The V end lost 6 bases, the J end lost 4 bases, and 12 bases lay between the germline ends. The V gene's germline CDR1 is MNHNY and CDR2 SVGAGI (reference sequence). The CDR3 region is CASRPGTAYGYTF. CDR3 DNA sequence: TGTGCCAGCAGACCCGGCACTGCCTATGGCTACACCTTC.

In its sample, this clonotype was seen a few times. The chain uses TRBV28 and TRBJ2-1; no reliable D call. The V end was cut by 3 bases, the J end by 10 bases, with 7 bases between. From germline, CDR1 is MDHEN and CDR2 SYDVKM. The CDR3 consists of 11 residues. CDR3 region: CASSLRGEQFF. CDR3 in DNA: TGTGCCAGCAGTTTGAGAGGCGAGCAGTTCTTC. Full variable domain (remainder filled in from reference TRBV28 and TRBJ2-1): DVKVTQSSRYLVKRTGEKVFLECVQDMDHENMFWYRQDPGLGLRLIYFSYDVKMKEKGDIPEGYSVSREKKERFSLILESASTNQTSMYLCASSLRGEQFFGPGTRLTVL.